This TCR beta chain was captured by sequencing in a study of blood T cell repertoires in COVID-19. Overall study: Sites in the United States, Italy and Spain provided acute and convalescent COVID-19 samples. PBMCs, B-cell-depleted T cells, or T cells were the source of the cDNA or gDNA that made up the material.

Original processing notes: Amplifying reference gene primers gave estimates of nucleated cell counts. Assay: immunoSEQ multiplex PCR; the TCRdb copy retains only in-frame clones and omits some. D and trimming were read from the DNA, whereas the V and J calls and clone size are those reported in that table. This sample has about 110,000 clones; 85% occur once, and the top ten carry about 12%. Trimming removed 2 bases at V and 0 bases at J, with 7 bases between. Germline assignment: CDR1 SNHLY and CDR2 FYNNEI. The CDR3 spans 14 residues. The sequenced sample consisted of peripheral blood. This TCR was recovered from a human donor in a cohort sampled during active COVID-19. The J gene is TRBJ1-1, the V gene TRBV2; D remains ambiguous. The CDR3 nucleotides read TGTGCCAGCAGTGAAAACAGCCTGAACACTGAAGCTTTCTTT. Its translation is CASSENSLNTEAFF. Combining the CDR3 with reference TRBV2 and TRBJ1-1 gives the whole variable domain EPEVTQTPSHQVTQMGQEVILRCVPISNHLYFYWYRQILGQKVEFLVSFYNNEISEKSEIFDDQFSVERPDGSNFTLKIRSTKLEDSAMYFCASSENSLNTEAFFGQGTRLTVV.